A selection of T cell receptor beta chains follows, all from one sample in a study of blood T cell repertoires in COVID-19. Assay used: immunoSEQ multiplex PCR; TCRdb lists only in-frame clones, some missing. In the table there are 250,000 to 300,000 clones, about four fifths of which are singletons. Sequencing input: peripheral blood. These receptors all stem from a man at least 80 years old with acute or convalescent COVID-19. Each CDR3 is given with its conserved first and last residue. A D gene is named only where the DNA matches it firmly. Expanded clones are given a class, and other clones once, few, many or no size at all.

clone size: -; V gene: TRBV28; D gene: TRBD1; J gene: TRBJ1-4; CDR3 protein: CATKDRETEKLFF; CDR3 DNA: TGTGCCACCAAAGACAGGGAAACTGAAAAACTGTTTTTT
clone size: -; V gene: TRBV7-9; D gene: TRBD1; J gene: TRBJ1-1; CDR3 protein: CASSPAEGAETEAFF; CDR3 DNA: TGTGCCAGCAGCCCGGCCGAGGGGGCAGAGACTGAAGCTTTCTTT
clone size: few; V gene: TRBV2; D gene: -; J gene: TRBJ2-3; CDR3 protein: CASIGGLGNTDTQYF; CDR3 DNA: TGTGCCAGCATTGGCGGGCTCGGGAACACAGATACGCAGTATTTT
clone size: few; V gene: TRBV9; D gene: -; J gene: TRBJ1-2; CDR3 protein: CASSVNLSGGSGYTF; CDR3 DNA: TGTGCCAGCAGCGTCAACTTATCTGGAGGATCTGGCTACACCTTC
clone size: -; V gene: TRBV19; D gene: -; J gene: TRBJ1-6; CDR3 protein: CGSGEIANSPLHF; CDR3 DNA: TGTGGCTCAGGGGAGATTGCGAATTCACCCCTCCACTTT
clone size: few; V gene: TRBV13; D gene: -; J gene: TRBJ1-6; CDR3 protein: CASSNRDSVGSYNSPLHF; CDR3 DNA: TGTGCCAGCAGCAATCGAGACAGTGTGGGCTCCTATAATTCACCCCTCCACTTT
clone size: -; V gene: TRBV5-4; D gene: TRBD1; J gene: TRBJ2-6; CDR3 protein: CASSPGQGISGANVLTF; CDR3 DNA: TGTGCCAGCAGCCCGGGACAGGGGATTTCTGGGGCCAACGTCCTGACTTTC
clone size: -; V gene: TRBV7-2; D gene: TRBD1; J gene: TRBJ1-1; CDR3 protein: CASSLRTGGTEAFF; CDR3 DNA: TGTGCCAGCAGCTTAAGGACAGGGGGGACTGAAGCTTTCTTT
clone size: -; V gene: TRBV19; D gene: TRBD1; J gene: TRBJ1-4; CDR3 protein: CASSQSGTGGNEKLFF; CDR3 DNA: TGTGCCAGTAGCCAATCCGGGACAGGGGGGAATGAAAAACTGTTTTTT
clone size: -; V gene: TRBV5-5; D gene: -; J gene: TRBJ2-7; CDR3 protein: CASSLQGPYEQYF; CDR3 DNA: TGTGCCAGCAGCTTACAGGGACCCTACGAGCAGTACTTC
clone size: -; V gene: TRBV15; D gene: -; J gene: TRBJ2-3; CDR3 protein: CATSREGTSTDTQYF; CDR3 DNA: TGTGCCACCAGCAGAGAGGGGACTTCCACAGATACGCAGTATTTT
clone size: -; V gene: TRBV6-6; D gene: -; J gene: TRBJ2-7; CDR3 protein: CASSDRLYEQYF; CDR3 DNA: TGTGCCAGCTCCGATCGCCTATACGAGCAGTACTTC
clone size: -; V gene: TRBV9; D gene: TRBD2; J gene: TRBJ2-3; CDR3 protein: CASSRRQRGDTQYF; CDR3 DNA: TGTGCCAGCAGCAGACGACAGCGGGGTGATACGCAGTATTTT
clone size: -; V gene: TRBV6-5; D gene: -; J gene: TRBJ2-5; CDR3 protein: CASRRDSQETQYF; CDR3 DNA: TGTGCCAGCAGGCGGGACAGCCAAGAGACCCAGTACTTC
clone size: few; V gene: TRBV5-1; D gene: TRBD1; J gene: TRBJ2-2; CDR3 protein: CASSSGQGNTGELFF; CDR3 DNA: TGCGCCAGCAGCTCGGGACAGGGGAACACCGGGGAGCTGTTTTTT
clone size: few; V gene: TRBV30; D gene: TRBD1; J gene: TRBJ1-6; CDR3 protein: CAFRQGIYNSPLHF; CDR3 DNA: TGTGCCTTCCGACAGGGGATCTATAATTCACCCCTCCACTTT
clone size: -; V gene: TRBV6-5; D gene: TRBD1; J gene: TRBJ1-2; CDR3 protein: CASSPRTGVSGGYTF; CDR3 DNA: TGTGCCAGCAGTCCACGGACAGGGGTTAGTGGCGGCTACACCTTC
clone size: -; V gene: TRBV3-1/TRBV3-2; D gene: TRBD1; J gene: TRBJ2-1; CDR3 protein: CASSQAGTGNEQFF; CDR3 DNA: TGTGCCAGCAGCCAAGCCGGGACAGGGAATGAGCAGTTCTTC
clone size: -; V gene: TRBV2; D gene: TRBD1; J gene: TRBJ1-4; CDR3 protein: CASSPGQGGEKLFF; CDR3 DNA: TGTGCCAGTTCTCCGGGACAGGGTGGAGAAAAACTGTTTTTT
clone size: -; V gene: TRBV5-1; D gene: -; J gene: TRBJ2-6; CDR3 protein: CASSVPGSGANVLTF; CDR3 DNA: TGCGCCAGCAGCGTGCCCGGCTCTGGGGCCAACGTCCTGACTTTC
clone size: -; V gene: TRBV5-6; D gene: -; J gene: TRBJ1-4; CDR3 protein: CASSPTRWSNEKLFF; CDR3 DNA: TGTGCCAGCAGCCCCACACGGTGGAGCAATGAAAAACTGTTTTTT
clone size: -; V gene: TRBV27; D gene: TRBD1; J gene: TRBJ2-1; CDR3 protein: CASSPGQGVNEQFF; CDR3 DNA: TGTGCCAGCAGTCCCGGGCAGGGGGTTAATGAGCAGTTCTTC
clone size: -; V gene: TRBV11-2; D gene: -; J gene: TRBJ1-1; CDR3 protein: CASSLEGRVWTEAFF; CDR3 DNA: TGTGCCAGCAGCTTAGAAGGCAGGGTATGGACTGAAGCTTTCTTT
clone size: -; V gene: TRBV2; D gene: -; J gene: TRBJ1-4; CDR3 protein: CASSDRGNEKLFF; CDR3 DNA: TGTGCCAGCAGTGACAGGGGTAATGAAAAACTGTTTTTT
clone size: once; V gene: TRBV2; D gene: TRBD1; J gene: TRBJ1-1; CDR3 protein: CASGGGTGGNTEAFF; CDR3 DNA: TGTGCCAGCGGTGGTGGGACAGGGGGGAACACTGAAGCTTTCTTT
clone size: few; V gene: TRBV30; D gene: TRBD1; J gene: TRBJ1-5; CDR3 protein: CAWSTGGNQPQHF; CDR3 DNA: TGTGCCTGGTCGACAGGGGGCAATCAGCCCCAGCATTTT
clone size: -; V gene: TRBV28; D gene: -; J gene: TRBJ2-1; CDR3 protein: CASSPGQPQDEQFF; CDR3 DNA: TGTGCCAGCAGCCCGGGACAACCGCAGGATGAGCAGTTCTTC
clone size: -; V gene: TRBV6-5; D gene: -; J gene: TRBJ2-5; CDR3 protein: CASSLRVGETQYF; CDR3 DNA: TGTGCCAGCAGTCTCAGGGTCGGGGAGACCCAGTACTTC
clone size: -; V gene: TRBV6-5; D gene: TRBD1; J gene: TRBJ2-7; CDR3 protein: CASRIGTESEQYF; CDR3 DNA: TGTGCCAGCAGAATCGGGACAGAGAGCGAGCAGTACTTC
clone size: -; V gene: TRBV6-5; D gene: -; J gene: TRBJ1-1; CDR3 protein: CASRGEYTEAFF; CDR3 DNA: TGTGCCAGCCGGGGGGAGTACACTGAAGCTTTCTTT
clone size: -; V gene: TRBV6-5; D gene: -; J gene: TRBJ1-5; CDR3 protein: CASSQIGDSNQPQHF; CDR3 DNA: TGTGCCAGCAGTCAGATAGGGGATAGCAATCAGCCCCAGCATTTT
clone size: -; V gene: TRBV29-1; D gene: -; J gene: TRBJ1-2; CDR3 protein: CTIREGPSSYTF; CDR3 DNA: TGCACGATCAGGGAGGGGCCCTCGAGCTACACCTTC
clone size: -; V gene: TRBV28; D gene: TRBD1; J gene: TRBJ1-2; CDR3 protein: CASSEVGQGNGYTF; CDR3 DNA: TGTGCCAGCAGCGAAGTCGGACAGGGCAATGGCTACACCTTC
clone size: -; V gene: TRBV24-1; D gene: TRBD1; J gene: TRBJ2-1; CDR3 protein: CATSDLSLGQGAFNEQFF; CDR3 DNA: TGTGCCACCAGTGATTTGTCCTTGGGACAGGGGGCTTTCAATGAGCAGTTCTTC
clone size: -; V gene: TRBV4-1; D gene: -; J gene: TRBJ2-5; CDR3 protein: CASSQNRVETQYF; CDR3 DNA: TGCGCCAGCAGCCAAAACAGGGTGGAGACCCAGTACTTC
clone size: -; V gene: TRBV18; D gene: TRBD2; J gene: TRBJ2-5; CDR3 protein: CASSPGGGAYETQYF; CDR3 DNA: TGTGCCAGCTCACCAGGCGGGGGGGCGTATGAGACCCAGTACTTC
clone size: -; V gene: TRBV11-2; D gene: TRBD1; J gene: TRBJ1-1; CDR3 protein: CASSLRTGVIVGTEAFF; CDR3 DNA: TGTGCCAGCAGCTTAAGGACAGGGGTTATTGTGGGGACTGAAGCTTTCTTT
clone size: -; V gene: TRBV2; D gene: -; J gene: TRBJ2-2; CDR3 protein: CASSVRLTGELFF; CDR3 DNA: TGTGCCAGCAGTGTGCGGCTCACCGGGGAGCTGTTTTTT
clone size: once; V gene: TRBV28; D gene: TRBD2; J gene: TRBJ2-3; CDR3 protein: CASHLAGPRGTQYF; CDR3 DNA: TGTGCCAGCCACTTAGCGGGACCAAGAGGTACGCAGTATTTT
clone size: few; V gene: TRBV3-1/TRBV3-2; D gene: -; J gene: TRBJ1-3; CDR3 protein: CASSPSGAGSGNTIYF; CDR3 DNA: TGTGCCAGCAGCCCCTCAGGTGCGGGGTCTGGAAACACCATATATTTT
clone size: few; V gene: TRBV15; D gene: TRBD1; J gene: TRBJ2-7; CDR3 protein: CATRQGVSYEQYF; CDR3 DNA: TGTGCCACCCGGCAGGGGGTATCCTACGAGCAGTACTTC
clone size: -; V gene: TRBV6-6; D gene: TRBD1; J gene: TRBJ2-7; CDR3 protein: CASSSTGDSYEQYF; CDR3 DNA: TGTGCCAGCAGTTCTACAGGGGACTCCTACGAGCAGTACTTC
clone size: -; V gene: TRBV6-7; D gene: -; J gene: TRBJ2-5; CDR3 protein: CASRVPPGGRETQYF; CDR3 DNA: TGTGCCAGCAGAGTACCCCCCGGAGGGAGGGAGACCCAGTACTTC
clone size: -; V gene: TRBV7-6; D gene: TRBD1; J gene: TRBJ1-1; CDR3 protein: CASSFTQGAEAFF; CDR3 DNA: TGTGCCAGCAGCTTCACGCAGGGGGCTGAAGCTTTCTTT
clone size: -; V gene: TRBV5-1; D gene: TRBD1; J gene: TRBJ1-4; CDR3 protein: CASRPTGASNEKLFF; CDR3 DNA: TGCGCCAGCCGTCCTACAGGGGCGAGTAATGAAAAACTGTTTTTT
clone size: -; V gene: TRBV9; D gene: TRBD1; J gene: TRBJ2-7; CDR3 protein: CASSAGQGGYEQYF; CDR3 DNA: TGTGCCAGCAGCGCCGGACAGGGAGGCTACGAGCAGTACTTC
clone size: -; V gene: TRBV7-9; D gene: TRBD2; J gene: TRBJ2-2; CDR3 protein: CASRTGRGTGELFF; CDR3 DNA: TGTGCCAGCAGAACCGGGCGGGGGACCGGGGAGCTGTTTTTT
clone size: -; V gene: TRBV28; D gene: -; J gene: TRBJ2-5; CDR3 protein: CASSLGRGQETQYF; CDR3 DNA: TGTGCCAGCAGTTTAGGACGAGGGCAAGAGACCCAGTACTTC
clone size: -; V gene: TRBV4-1; D gene: -; J gene: TRBJ2-2; CDR3 protein: CASSQGGLGAGELFF; CDR3 DNA: TGCGCCAGCAGCCAAGGTGGCCTTGGTGCCGGGGAGCTGTTTTTT
clone size: -; V gene: TRBV30; D gene: -; J gene: TRBJ2-4; CDR3 protein: CAWKGAKNIQYF; CDR3 DNA: TGTGCCTGGAAGGGGGCCAAAAACATTCAGTACTTC